This TCR beta chain was sequenced in a study of long-term antiretroviral therapy in people with HIV. Runs used v3.0 of the immunoSEQ assay and were done at survey level. Method: immunoSEQ multiplex PCR; TCRdb's copy keeps in-frame clones and lacks some. The table shows around 19,000 clones, with 75% to 90% occurring only once. Concerning this clone: Its matching antigen is unknown.

About 0.95-10 million cryopreserved PBMC were held in samples before DNA extraction. General study results and limits: Controls exceeded HIV repertoires in CDR3 length range.

Trimming pared 4 bases from V and 0 bases from J, leaving 3 bases between. In germline, CDR1 is LNHNV, CDR2 YYDKDF (reference sequence). The CDR3 has 13 residues. The chain has TRBV15 and TRBJ2-2; D is unclear. Source: unsorted PBMCs, taken 1.2 years after starting antiretroviral therapy. This sequence was found in a woman between 40 and 50 years old with HIV. CDR3 nucleotides: TGTGCCACCAGCAACTCGAACACCGGGGAGCTGTTTTTT. As protein: CATSNSNTGELFF.